One and the same sample provided the 23 T cell receptor beta chains below, sequenced in a study of blood T cell repertoires in COVID-19. The assay was immunoSEQ multiplex PCR, and TCRdb's table has in-frame clones only and misses some. The sample contains 200,000 to 250,000 clones, less than 90% of which appear only once. The sequenced material came from peripheral blood. The receptors derive from a man aged 70-80 years with acute or convalescent COVID-19.

V usage is TRBV15 and J usage is TRBJ1-1; D is possibly TRBD1 (6 bases). Germline V CDR1 and CDR2: LNHNV, YYDKDF (reference sequence). Trimming took 6 bases from V and 8 from J, leaving 16 bases between them. This CDR3 spans 13 amino acids. Here the CDR3 DNA reads TGTGCCACCAGTCCCGGGACACGGAGAGAAGCTTTCTTT. It codes for CATSPGTRREAFF.

The sample holds one count of this clone. The chain carries TRBV7-9 and TRBJ1-3; D is ambiguous. The CDR3 totals 13 residues. Germline-derived CDR1 and CDR2 are SEHNR and FQNEAQ (reference sequence). V was pared by 3 bases and J by 0 bases, with 3 bases between. For the CDR3, the DNA is TGTGCCAGCAGCTTCTACTCTGGAAACACCATATATTTT. Translation: CASSFYSGNTIYF.

J is TRBJ2-7 and V is TRBV5-1; possible D gene TRBD1, 8 bases. Between the trimmed V and J ends, which lost 3 bases and 0 bases, there was a span of 13 bases. Germline-derived CDR1 and CDR2 are SGHRS and YFSETQ. This CDR3 comprises 15 residues. CDR3 coding DNA: TGCGCCAGCAGCTCAGGGGGCGGGAGCTCCTACGAGCAGTACTTC. Residues: CASSSGGGSSYEQYF.

This clone was seen only once. The chain couples TRBV11-2 to TRBJ2-5; 9 nucleotides line up with TRBD1. Germline CDR1 and CDR2: SGHAT and FQNNGV. With V trimmed by 4 bases and J by 4 bases, 13 bases remained unmatched. This CDR3 is built from 17 residues. This chain's CDR3 is CASSSQGAKDNRETQYF. In DNA, the CDR3 is TGTGCCAGCAGCTCACAGGGGGCGAAGGATAATCGAGAGACCCAGTACTTC. The full variable domain, in which reference TRBV11-2 and TRBJ2-5 provide the parts outside the CDR3, is EAGVAQSPRYKIIEKRQSVAFWCNPISGHATLYWYQQILGQGPKLLIQFQNNGVVDDSQLPKDRFSAERLKGVDSTLKIQPAKLEDSAVYLCASSSQGAKDNRETQYFGPGTRLLVL.

The rearrangement links TRBV6-2 or TRBV6-3 to TRBJ2-2, with TRBD2 matching 7 bases. The V segment lost 6 bases and the J segment 1 base; nucleotides outside the gene matches: 2. The CDR3 runs to 14 residues. Germline V CDR1 and CDR2: MNHEY, SVGEGT. The CDR3 is CASRPSGNTGELFF. In DNA, the CDR3 is TGTGCCAGCAGACCTAGCGGGAACACCGGGGAGCTGTTTTTT.

CDR3 coding DNA: TGTGCCAGCTCACTCAGACAGGGGGCGACCAGGGGCGACGAGCAGTACTTC. It is translated as CASSLRQGATRGDEQYF. The chain joins TRBV18 to TRBJ2-7; 10 nucleotides match TRBD1. The germline V gene encodes CDR1 KGHSH and CDR2 LQKENI. The CDR3 is 17 residues long. Trimming at V came to 4 bases and at J to 5 bases, leaving 14 bases not matched to a gene. Full variable domain (rest looked up from reference TRBV18 and TRBJ2-7): NAGVMQNPRHLVRRRGQEARLRCSPMKGHSHVYWYRQLPEEGLKFMVYLQKENIIDESGMPKERFSAEFPKEGPSILRIQQVVRGDSAAYFCASSLRQGATRGDEQYFGPGTRLTVT.

The rearrangement uses TRBV6-5 and TRBJ1-1; the D gene is possibly TRBD1 (5 bases). Germline V lookup: CDR1 MNHEY, CDR2 SVGAGI. The CDR3 covers 13 residues. V lost 4 bases, J lost 3 bases, and 9 bases lay in between. The CDR3 nucleotides read TGTGCCAGCAGTTTGACGGGGGACACTGAAGCTTTCTTT. It encodes CASSLTGDTEAFF.

The V and J genes are TRBV10-3 and TRBJ1-5, with D possibly TRBD1 on 6 matching bases. The CDR3 length is 18 residues. The germline V gene encodes CDR1 ENHRY and CDR2 SYGVKD. V was cut by 0 bases and J by 0 bases, with 15 bases left in between. In nucleotides, the CDR3 is TGTGCCATCAGTGAGTCCGTTGGGGGCGAAATTAGCAATCAGCCCCAGCATTTT. It specifies CAISESVGGEISNQPQHF.

This clone was counted once. The genes are TRBV2 and TRBJ1-5; 7 bases agree with TRBD1. V gave up 6 bases and J gave up 7 bases; unmatched junction bases: 9. This CDR3 has 14 residues. The germline gives CDR1 SNHLY, CDR2 FYNNEI. CDR3 in DNA: TGTGCCAGCAGCCTCAACAGGGGAGGACAGCCCCAGCATTTT. Its translation: CASSLNRGGQPQHF.

J is TRBJ2-2 and V is TRBV7-3; D is perhaps TRBD1 (5 bases). Trimming left V 2 bases short and J 5 bases short, with 12 bases between. CDR3 length equals 15 residues. Germline V CDR1 and CDR2: SGHTA, FQGTGA. This CDR3 is CASSLSQGWTGELFF. CDR3 nucleotides: TGTGCCAGCAGCTTATCTCAGGGATGGACCGGGGAGCTGTTTTTT.

This rearrangement joins TRBV25-1 to TRBJ2-7; D may be TRBD2 (5 bases). Trimming took 2 bases from V and 6 from J, leaving 5 bases between them. The CDR3 spans 11 residues. The germline V gene has CDR1 MGHDK and CDR2 SYGVNS. As DNA, the CDR3 is TGTGCCAGCAGTGAAGGAGGCGAGCAGTACTTC. Translation: CASSEGGEQYF.

The chain uses TRBV7-6 and TRBJ2-2, with 9 bases aligning to TRBD1. Germline-derived CDR1 and CDR2 are SGHVS and FNYEAQ. V was clipped by 5 bases and J by 4 bases; unmatched bases: 14. This CDR3 contains 18 residues. Here the CDR3 DNA reads TGTGCCAGCAGCCGGTTCGAACGCGGGACAGGGACCACCGGGGAGCTGTTTTTT. Its protein product is CASSRFERGTGTTGELFF. The whole variable domain, filled in from reference TRBV7-6 and TRBJ2-2, reads GAGVSQSPRYKVTKRGQDVALRCDPISGHVSLYWYRQALGQGPEFLTYFNYEAQQDKSGLPNDRFSAERPEGSISTLTIQRTEQRDSAMYRCASSRFERGTGTTGELFFGEGSRLTVL.

This chain joins TRBV28 and TRBJ1-4; no definite D call. The CDR3 totals 13 residues. V lost 3 bases and J 4 bases, leaving 6 bases between the germline ends. The germline CDR1 and CDR2 sequences are MDHEN and SYDVKM. As DNA, the CDR3 is TGTGCCAGCAGTTTGGAGTTTAATGAAAAACTGTTTTTT. Protein sequence: CASSLEFNEKLFF. Together with reference TRBV28 and TRBJ1-4, the CDR3 gives the full variable domain: DVKVTQSSRYLVKRTGEKVFLECVQDMDHENMFWYRQDPGLGLRLIYFSYDVKMKEKGDIPEGYSVSREKKERFSLILESASTNQTSMYLCASSLEFNEKLFFGSGTQLSVL.

The chain carries TRBV7-2 and TRBJ2-1; 8 bases agree with TRBD2. In germline, CDR1 is SGHTA, CDR2 FQGNSA. Trimming at V came to 5 bases and at J to 9 bases, leaving 6 bases not matched to a gene. The CDR3 is made up of 13 amino acids. DNA of the CDR3: TGTGCCAGCAGCCCTCGGACTAGCAGTGAGCAGTTCTTC. This translates into CASSPRTSSEQFF.

The V gene is TRBV9, the J gene TRBJ2-7; TRBD2 matches at 10 bases. Trimming at V came to 3 bases and at J to 4 bases, leaving 13 bases not matched to a gene. CDR1 and CDR2 (germline): SGDLS, YYNGEE. There are 17 residues in the CDR3. The DNA for the CDR3 is TGTGCCAGCAGCGGAGGTACCCGAACTAGCGGGATTTACGAGCAGTACTTC. Its protein is CASSGGTRTSGIYEQYF.

V usage is TRBV5-6 and J usage is TRBJ2-2, with TRBD2 as a possible D gene (5 bases). The CDR3 is 18 residues long. Per the germline V gene, CDR1 is SGHDT and CDR2 is YYEEEE. V lost 4 bases and J lost 0, with 19 bases in between. Here the CDR3 DNA reads TGTGCCAGCAGCCCCCGTTATAGGCGGGCCGCGAACACCGGGGAGCTGTTTTTT. It yields the protein CASSPRYRRAANTGELFF.

The chain uses TRBV19 and TRBJ2-7; TRBD1 is a possible D gene (6 bases). Deletions cut 5 bases from V and 1 base from J, with 12 bases between. Germline values: CDR1 LNHDA, CDR2 SQIVND (reference sequence). This CDR3 comprises 14 residues. The CDR3 loop is CASSRRQASYEQYF. Here the CDR3 DNA reads TGTGCCAGTAGTCGTCGACAGGCGTCCTACGAGCAGTACTTC.

This clone is a singleton in its sample. The chain employs TRBV11-1 and TRBJ1-1; weak D call: TRBD1 (6 bases). The CDR3 extends over 13 amino acids. The germline CDR1 and CDR2 sequences are SGHAT and FQDESV (reference sequence). The germline V and J ends were trimmed by 4 bases and 3 bases, with 9 bases remaining between them. This CDR3 is CASSYKGDTEAFF. The DNA of the CDR3 is TGTGCCAGCAGCTACAAGGGGGACACTGAAGCTTTCTTT.

This chain connects TRBV7-2 to TRBJ2-1; 7 nucleotides line up with TRBD2. The CDR3 covers 16 residues. CDR1 is SGHTA, CDR2 FQGNSA, per germline. Trimming removed 1 base from V and 0 bases from J; junction bases left unmatched: 3. The CDR3: CASSLVGGSSYNEQFF. The CDR3, as DNA: TGTGCCAGCAGCTTAGTGGGAGGGAGCTCCTACAATGAGCAGTTCTTC.

This chain joins TRBV6-5 and TRBJ1-1; D is uncertain. Germline CDR1 reads MNHEY; CDR2 reads SVGAGI. V gave up 0 bases and J gave up 1 base, with 12 bases separating them. This CDR3 spans 16 amino acids. The CDR3 protein is CASSYSIFRQNTEAFF. CDR3 nucleotides: TGTGCCAGCAGTTACTCGATTTTCAGACAGAACACTGAAGCTTTCTTT.

This clone was observed once. This sample also contains other DNA sequences that code for the same CDR3. The chain is built from TRBV5-1 and TRBJ2-7, with 11 bases aligning to TRBD2. The CDR3 totals 15 residues. Germline V gene sequence: CDR1 SGHRS, CDR2 YFSETQ. The trim removed 0 bases at V and 3 bases at J, leaving 2 bases unmatched. CDR3 coding DNA: TGCGCCAGCAGCTTGGAAGGGACTAGCGGCTACGAGCAGTACTTC. It is translated as CASSLEGTSGYEQYF.

The chain combines TRBV5-1 with TRBJ1-1, with 7 nucleotides matching TRBD1. The junction had 7 bases not matched to a gene; V was cut back by 4 bases and J by 1 base. Germline V CDR1 and CDR2: SGHRS, YFSETQ. The CDR3 contains 15 residues. CDR3 nucleotide sequence: TGCGCCAGCAGCGGCACAACAGGGGCGAACACTGAAGCTTTCTTT. It encodes CASSGTTGANTEAFF.

The J gene is TRBJ2-1, the V gene TRBV6-5, with 9 bases matching TRBD1. The CDR3 runs 15 residues. After removal of 7 bases from V and 8 bases from J, the junction contained 12 bases not matched to a gene. CDR1 MNHEY and CDR2 SVGAGI come from the germline V gene. CDR3 sequence (DNA): TGTGCCAGCATGAAGATGACAGGGGGTTTGTATGAGCAGTTCTTC. Amino acid sequence: CASMKMTGGLYEQFF.